The 6 T cell receptor beta chains given below trace back to one sample, sequenced in a study of blood T cell repertoires in COVID-19. Produced via immunoSEQ multiplex PCR; TCRdb's table is partial and in-frame only. The sample holds under 300,000 clones, 70% to 85% seen once. The specimen sequenced was peripheral blood. These receptors all stem from a woman older than 75 with acute or convalescent COVID-19.

The CDR3 sequence: CASSQGGQGQANYGYTF. The CDR3 DNA follows: TGCGCCAGCAGCCAAGGCGGACAGGGACAAGCGAACTATGGCTACACCTTC. The rearrangement links TRBV4-1 to TRBJ1-2; 8 bases agree with TRBD1. With 1 base clipped from V and 2 bases from J, the junction kept 9 bases outside the gene matches. This CDR3 is 17 amino acids long. Germline V CDR1 and CDR2: MGHRA, YSYEKL.

The chain recombines TRBV3-1 (or the pseudogene TRBV3-2) with TRBJ1-5; TRBD1 might be the D (5 bases). V dropped 3 bases and J dropped 7 bases, with 10 bases sitting between them. Germline CDR1 is LGHDT and CDR2 is YNNKEL (reference sequence). The CDR3 sequence is 13 residues long. This CDR3 reads CASSQDKAQPQHF. Here the CDR3 DNA reads TGTGCCAGCAGCCAGGACAAGGCACAGCCCCAGCATTTT.

This sequence joins TRBV28 and TRBJ1-2; a weak D match, TRBD1 (5 bases). CDR1 is MDHEN, CDR2 SYDVKM, per germline. V was trimmed by 3 bases and J by 7 bases, leaving 18 bases between them. The CDR3 loop spans 15 amino acids. This CDR3 is CASSFVSRARGGYTF. The CDR3 DNA follows: TGTGCCAGCAGTTTCGTCTCCAGGGCGCGAGGTGGCTACACCTTC.

The chain joins TRBV18 to TRBJ2-3; perhaps TRBD1 as D (6 bases). Trimming removed 3 bases from V and 0 bases from J, with 10 bases in between. The CDR3 has 15 amino acids. Germline lookup yields CDR1 KGHSH and CDR2 LQKENI. DNA for the CDR3: TGTGCCAGCTCACCTCTCGACAGGAGCACAGATACGCAGTATTTT. Encoded protein: CASSPLDRSTDTQYF.

The chain recombines TRBV5-5 with TRBJ1-1; D uncertain. Trimming pared 2 bases from V and 4 bases from J, leaving 12 bases between. This CDR3 is built from 14 residues. Germline assignment: CDR1 SGHKS and CDR2 YYEKEE (reference sequence). Here the CDR3 DNA reads TGTGCCAGCAGCTTTGTAGAGTCGGGCACTGAAGCTTTCTTT. Translated, it gives CASSFVESGTEAFF.

The chain uses TRBV7-2 and TRBJ1-3, with 7 positions matching TRBD1. Germline V gene lookup returns CDR1 SGHTA and CDR2 FQGNSA. This CDR3 spans 13 amino acids. The V gene end was trimmed by 5 bases and the J gene end by 5 bases; junction bases not matched to a gene: 3. CDR3: CASSPGQRNTIYF. Here the CDR3 DNA reads TGTGCCAGCAGCCCGGGACAGAGAAACACCATATATTTT.